The source of this T cell receptor (beta chain) is a study of T cell responses to AZD1222 COVID-19 vaccine. The study, taken as a whole, reports: The repertoires were collected only after the peak T cell response.

Of note for this clone: No antigen is known for it.

Repertoires were generated with immunoSEQ multiplex PCR, while TCRdb's copy carries only in-frame clones and drops some. The table shows 150,000 or so clones, with 80% to 95% occurring only once. Timing groups of about 4 and about 12 weeks for second doses were pooled. The J segment lost 6 bases and the V segment lost 2 bases, leaving 8 bases of the junction unmatched. The CDR3 is 16 residues long. Germline values: CDR1 LNHDA, CDR2 SQIVND (reference sequence). The chain recombines TRBV19 with TRBJ1-1, with 11 bases that match TRBD1. Material: peripheral blood, obtained 28 days after the second AZD1222 dose. This TCR was sampled from an adult who received the AZD1222 COVID-19 vaccine. CDR3 residues: CASSIPRGQGVSEAFF. The CDR3 DNA follows: TGTGCCAGTAGTATACCTCGGGGACAGGGGGTTTCTGAAGCTTTCTTT.